The 26 T cell receptor beta chains below all came from one sample that was sequenced in a study of T cell repertoires in cytomegalovirus infection. Via MiXCR, TCRdb re-called the reads, giving one row per CDR3 protein. Among under 50,000 distinct CDR3 sequences, 20% to 25% were seen once, and the ten largest hold about 18%. The antigens of these receptors remain unknown. Material: PBMCs, sequenced either directly or after in vitro stimulation (not recorded which). These receptors all stem from a human donor in good health (CMV status not recorded). Some clones in this sample may be carry-over from other donors' samples.

This clonotype was counted between two and nine times. The rearrangement joins TRBV7-9 to TRBJ2-7; no clear D. V was cut by 4 bases and J by 0 bases, with 16 bases left in between. This CDR3 has 16 residues. Per the germline V gene, CDR1 is SEHNR and CDR2 is FQNEAQ (reference sequence). CDR3 residues: CASSWGVNVSSYEQYF. The DNA for the CDR3 is TGTGCCAGCAGCTGGGGTGTAAATGTTAGCTCCTACGAGCAGTACTTC.

This clonotype turned up a few times. The CDR3: CASSFRQTRTDTQYF. The CDR3 DNA sequence: TGTGCCAGCAGTTTTCGACAGACCCGCACAGATACGCAGTATTTT. The chain couples TRBV6-5 to TRBJ2-3; D perhaps matches TRBD1 (5 bases). CDR1 and CDR2 (germline): MNHEY, SVGAGI. Trimming removed 4 bases from V and 1 base from J, with 12 bases in between. CDR3 length: 15 residues.

This chain links TRBV28 with TRBJ1-1; TRBD1 matches at 7 bases. CDR1 MDHEN and CDR2 SYDVKM come from the germline V gene. The V gene end was trimmed by 4 bases and the J gene end by 7 bases; junction bases not matched to a gene: 12. CDR3 length equals 15 residues. DNA of the CDR3: TGTGCCAGCAGTTCTTATTTTCAGGGGGACTTTGAAGCTTTCTTT. As protein: CASSSYFQGDFEAFF. Full variable domain (missing parts from reference TRBV28 and TRBJ1-1): DVKVTQSSRYLVKRTGEKVFLECVQDMDHENMFWYRQDPGLGLRLIYFSYDVKMKEKGDIPEGYSVSREKKERFSLILESASTNQTSMYLCASSSYFQGDFEAFFGQGTRLTVV.

This clonotype was detected a few times. This rearrangement joins TRBV14 to TRBJ2-3, with D perhaps matching TRBD1 (5 bases). V was pared by 2 bases and J by 2 bases, with 11 bases between. The V gene's germline CDR1 is SGHDN and CDR2 FVKESK. The CDR3 runs 15 residues. Here the CDR3 reads CASSQRTSATDTQYF. CDR3 DNA: TGTGCCAGCAGCCAACGGACATCGGCCACAGATACGCAGTATTTT.

Turning to this clonotype: Its ends do not fully match the called genes, so a read error is possible. The chain couples TRBV6-2 or TRBV6-3 to TRBJ2-7, with D perhaps TRBD2 (6 bases). This CDR3 is 13 amino acids long. CDR1 and CDR2 from the germline V gene are MNHEY and SVGEGT. CDR3 amino acids: CARSFAGRYEQYF. In nucleotides, the CDR3 is TGTGCCCGCAGTTTCGCGGGGAGGTACGAGCAGTACTTC.

This clonotype was seen a few times. This chain links TRBV7-9 with TRBJ2-3; 9 bases are shared with TRBD2. CDR3 length equals 14 residues. Germline values: CDR1 SEHNR, CDR2 FQNEAQ (reference sequence). Trimming at V came to 5 bases and at J to 4 bases, leaving 4 bases not matched to a gene. The CDR3 nucleotides read TGTGCCAGCAGCCGCCTAGCGGGACCAGATACGCAGTATTTT. This codes for CASSRLAGPDTQYF.

The chain recombines TRBV2 with TRBJ2-1, with 11 bases that match TRBD2. The length of the CDR3 is 17 residues. Germline CDR1 SNHLY, CDR2 FYNNEI. The V and J ends lost 0 bases and 9 bases, in that order; junction bases with no gene match: 10. The chain's CDR3 is CASSEARASGRSSEQFF. The CDR3, as DNA: TGTGCCAGCAGTGAAGCGCGCGCTAGCGGGAGGTCCAGTGAGCAGTTCTTC.

This clonotype was observed a few times. The V gene is TRBV2, the J gene TRBJ1-3; D is ambiguous. Per the germline V gene, CDR1 is SNHLY and CDR2 is FYNNEI. This CDR3 is built from 16 residues. V lost 5 bases to trimming and J lost 0 bases, with 14 bases between them. In DNA, the CDR3 is TGTGCCAGCAGTTTTTTCCCCAGTACCTCTGGAAACACCATATATTTT. Amino acids: CASSFFPSTSGNTIYF.

The rearrangement links TRBV20-1 to TRBJ2-3; 8 nucleotides line up with TRBD2. Germline V gene lookup returns CDR1 DFQATT and CDR2 SNEGSKA (reference sequence). The junction had 9 bases not matched to a gene; V was cut back by 6 bases and J by 1 base. CDR3 length: 15 residues. CDR3: CSAPPGGTGTDTQYF. The CDR3 DNA sequence: TGCAGTGCCCCCCCGGGGGGGACGGGCACAGATACGCAGTATTTT.

The rearrangement joins TRBV19 to TRBJ1-5; unclear D gene. V was trimmed by 4 bases and J by 8 bases, leaving 12 bases between them. This CDR3 region has 13 residues. CDR1 is LNHDA and CDR2 is SQIVND in the germline V gene (reference sequence). Written as DNA, the CDR3 is TGTGCCAGTAGTAACTCCAGGTCGGAGCCCCAGCATTTT. Amino acid sequence: CASSNSRSEPQHF.

The chain has TRBV7-6 and TRBJ1-6; a possible D gene is TRBD1 (6 bases). The germline V gene encodes CDR1 SGHVS and CDR2 FNYEAQ. This CDR3 comprises 17 residues. Trimming removed 5 bases at V and 10 bases at J, with 24 bases between. Written as DNA, the CDR3 is TGTGCCAGCAGCGACCACTCACTAGCGGGGGCGAGCTCACCCCTCCACTTT. It codes for CASSDHSLAGASSPLHF.

This clonotype has more than one count but fewer than ten. The CDR3 region has the DNA TGTGCCAGCTCCCCGGGACAGGGGAAAGATTCACCCCTCCACTTT. Translated, it gives CASSPGQGKDSPLHF. This rearrangement joins TRBV18 to TRBJ1-6, with 10 nucleotides matching TRBD1. The germline gives CDR1 KGHSH, CDR2 LQKENI. V was pared by 6 bases and J by 8 bases, with 7 bases of the junction left unmatched. The CDR3 extends over 15 amino acids. Variable domain in full (rest from reference TRBV18 and TRBJ1-6): NAGVMQNPRHLVRRRGQEARLRCSPMKGHSHVYWYRQLPEEGLKFMVYLQKENIIDESGMPKERFSAEFPKEGPSILRIQQVVRGDSAAYFCASSPGQGKDSPLHFGNGTRLTVT.

The chain has TRBV6-4 and TRBJ2-3; unclear D gene. Trimming stripped 6 bases from V and 9 bases from J, with 16 bases between. Germline loops: CDR1 MRHNA, CDR2 SNTAGT. The CDR3 consists of 13 residues. In DNA, the CDR3 is TGTGCCAGCAGCGATGACGTTGGAGAGACGCAGTATTTT. Translation gives CASSDDVGETQYF.

This clonotype has ten or more counts. The rearrangement joins TRBV7-8 to TRBJ1-2; 9 nucleotides agree with TRBD1. This CDR3 spans 15 amino acids. Germline V gene lookup returns CDR1 SGHVS and CDR2 FQNEAQ. V lost 3 bases to trimming and J lost 4 bases; unmatched junction nucleotides: 6. CDR3 DNA: TGTGCCAGCAGCTTGGACAGGGGACGAACCTATGGCTACACCTTC. Protein sequence: CASSLDRGRTYGYTF.

In its sample, this clonotype was seen many times. The chain combines TRBV7-2 with TRBJ1-1; no firm D call. V lost 4 bases to trimming and J lost 1 base, with 7 bases between them. The CDR3 has 13 residues. Germline CDR1 reads SGHTA; CDR2 reads FQGNSA. The CDR3 DNA follows: TGTGCCAGCAGCTCCGTACCGAACACTGAAGCTTTCTTT. Its translation: CASSSVPNTEAFF.

The rearrangement uses TRBV10-3 and TRBJ2-7; D may be TRBD1 or TRBD2 (5 bases each). The V and J ends lost 6 bases and 1 base respectively, with 10 bases between them. CDR3 length: 13 residues. Per germline, CDR1 ENHRY and CDR2 SYGVKD. The CDR3 nucleotides are TGTGCCATCAGGGGGACCCTTTCCTACGAGCAGTACTTC. Translation: CAIRGTLSYEQYF.

This clonotype showed up just a few times. This chain joins TRBV3-1 and TRBJ2-7, with TRBD2 as a possible D gene (6 bases). The ends were cut back, 6 bases at V and 6 bases at J, with 15 bases in the middle. CDR3 length: 13 amino acids. CDR1 and CDR2 from the germline V gene are LGHDT and YNNKEL (reference sequence). This CDR3 is CASSLGGATEQYF. The CDR3 DNA is TGTGCCAGCAGTCTCGGCGGGGCCACCGAGCAGTACTTC.

The J gene is TRBJ1-2, the V gene TRBV6-1; tentative D call: TRBD1 (6 bases). From germline, CDR1 is MNHNS and CDR2 SASEGT. This CDR3 has 15 amino acids. Trimming took off 5 bases at V and 0 bases at J, with 13 bases between the two ends. The CDR3 loop reads CASSSPGGSNYGYTF. As DNA, the CDR3 is TGTGCCAGCAGTTCCCCGGGGGGCTCTAACTATGGCTACACCTTC.

The sample holds a few counts of this clonotype. The chain joins TRBV19 to TRBJ1-1; D gene ambiguous. The germline V gene encodes CDR1 LNHDA and CDR2 SQIVND (reference sequence). The CDR3 consists of 15 residues. Trimming left V 6 bases short and J 1 base short, with 15 bases between. The CDR3 here is CASRKVDQTNTEAFF. The CDR3 coding sequence is TGTGCCAGTAGAAAGGTGGACCAGACGAACACTGAAGCTTTCTTT. Together with reference TRBV19 and TRBJ1-1, the CDR3 gives the full variable domain: DGGITQSPKYLFRKEGQNVTLSCEQNLNHDAMYWYRQDPGQGLRLIYYSQIVNDFQKGDIAEGYSVSREKKESFPLTVTSAQKNPTAFYLCASRKVDQTNTEAFFGQGTRLTVV.

At least ten counts were recorded for this clonotype. V usage is TRBV7-2 and J usage is TRBJ2-1; TRBD2 is a possible D gene (6 bases). Per germline, CDR1 SGHTA and CDR2 FQGNSA. This CDR3 region has 16 residues. V was trimmed by 5 bases and J by 5 bases, leaving 19 bases between them. CDR3 protein: CASSERRGPLNNEQFF. The CDR3 nucleotides read TGTGCCAGCAGCGAACGGAGGGGCCCGCTTAACAATGAGCAGTTCTTC. The full variable domain, rest sourced from reference TRBV7-2 and TRBJ2-1, is GAGVSQSPSNKVTEKGKDVELRCDPISGHTALYWYRQSLGQGLEFLIYFQGNSAPDKSGLPSDRFSAERTGGSVSTLTIQRTQQEDSAVYLCASSERRGPLNNEQFFGPGTRLTVL.

This clonotype was detected only a few times. V is TRBV4-1 and J is TRBJ2-2; no clear D. Germline CDR1 and CDR2: MGHRA and YSYEKL. The CDR3 loop spans 13 amino acids. V lost 4 bases and J lost 3, with 6 bases in between. CDR3 amino acids: CASSRWDTGELFF. Here the CDR3 DNA reads TGCGCCAGCAGCCGCTGGGACACCGGGGAGCTGTTTTTT.

The chain has TRBV20-1 and TRBJ2-3, with D perhaps given as TRBD1 or TRBD2 (5 bases each). The germline V gene has CDR1 DFQATT and CDR2 SNEGSKA (reference sequence). The V end was cut by 4 bases, the J end by 3 bases, with 14 bases between. This CDR3 comprises 14 residues. The CDR3 sequence is CSAKAPRGTDTQYF. The CDR3 coding sequence is TGCAGTGCTAAGGCTCCGAGGGGTACAGATACGCAGTATTTT.

This clonotype came up a few times. The rearrangement joins TRBV28 to TRBJ2-6, with D perhaps matching TRBD1 (5 bases). This CDR3 has 15 residues. Per germline, CDR1 MDHEN and CDR2 SYDVKM. V shed 3 bases and J shed 4 bases, with 10 bases lying between them. The CDR3 sequence: CASSLVGRGANVLTF. In DNA form, the CDR3 reads TGTGCCAGCAGTTTGGTGGGGCGAGGGGCCAACGTCCTGACTTTC.

The chain employs TRBV30 and TRBJ1-5; no clear D gene. From germline, CDR1 is GTSNPN and CDR2 SVGIG (reference sequence). V shed 1 base and J shed 0 bases, with 10 bases lying between them. The CDR3 is 15 amino acids. The DNA for the CDR3 is TGTGCCTGGAGTGAAGGCGGAGGTAGCAATCAGCCCCAGCATTTT. Amino acids: CAWSEGGGSNQPQHF. Full variable domain (rest looked up from reference TRBV30 and TRBJ1-5): SQTIHQWPATLVQPVGSPLSLECTVEGTSNPNLYWYRQAAGRGLQLLFYSVGIGQISSEVPQNLSASRPQDRQFILSSKKLLLSDSGFYLCAWSEGGGSNQPQHFGDGTRLSIL.

This clonotype was observed at least ten times. The chain has TRBV12-3 or TRBV12-4 and TRBJ1-4; D gene ambiguous. The germline V and J ends were trimmed by 6 bases and 3 bases, with 2 bases remaining between them. This CDR3 is built from 11 residues. In DNA, the CDR3 is TGTGCCAGCAGCCCTAATGAAAAACTGTTTTTT. It translates to CASSPNEKLFF.

This clonotype was observed at least ten times. V and J are TRBV12-3 or TRBV12-4 and TRBJ2-7; D may correspond to TRBD1 or TRBD2 (6 bases each). Trimming took off 6 bases at V and 4 bases at J, with 16 bases between the two ends. The CDR3 length is 14 residues. The CDR3 DNA follows: TGTGCCAGCAGATCCTCGGGGGCGCGGTACGAGCAGTACTTC. As protein: CASRSSGARYEQYF.